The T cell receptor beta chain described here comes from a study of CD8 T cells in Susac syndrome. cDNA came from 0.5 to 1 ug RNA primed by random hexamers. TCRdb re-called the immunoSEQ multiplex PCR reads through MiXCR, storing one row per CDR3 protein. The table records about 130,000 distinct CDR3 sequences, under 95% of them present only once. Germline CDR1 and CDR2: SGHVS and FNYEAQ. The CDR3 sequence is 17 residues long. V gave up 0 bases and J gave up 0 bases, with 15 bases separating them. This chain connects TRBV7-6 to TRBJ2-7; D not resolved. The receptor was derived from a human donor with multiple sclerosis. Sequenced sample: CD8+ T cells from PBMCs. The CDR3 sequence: CASSLAPESYSSYEQYF. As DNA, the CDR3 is TGTGCCAGCAGCTTAGCGCCGGAGTCCTACAGCTCCTACGAGCAGTACTTC.